The next 22 T cell receptor beta chains were all read from a single sample in a study of T cell responses to AZD1222 COVID-19 vaccine. Assay: immunoSEQ multiplex PCR; the TCRdb copy retains only in-frame clones and omits some. The sample holds 250,000 to 300,000 clones; approximately 94% are singletons and the top ten take around 0.6%. The specimen comprised peripheral blood, sampled 28 days after the second AZD1222 dose. These receptors came from an adult who received the AZD1222 COVID-19 vaccine.

The gene calls are TRBV27 and TRBJ2-2; D gene uncertain. From germline, CDR1 is MNHEY and CDR2 SMNVEV (reference sequence). This CDR3 region has 14 residues. V was shortened by 2 bases and J by 4 bases, with 8 bases between the two germline ends. The DNA of the CDR3 is TGTGCCAGCAGTTTAATGGCACTCACCGGGGAGCTGTTTTTT. Residues: CASSLMALTGELFF.

The chain links TRBV10-1 to TRBJ2-1; TRBD2 matches at 8 bases. J lost 2 bases, V lost 3 bases, and 3 bases had no gene match. The length of the CDR3 is 15 residues. CDR1 and CDR2 from the germline V gene are WNHNN and SYGVQD (reference sequence). Here the CDR3 DNA reads TGCGCCAGCAGTGAAACGGGGGGGGCCTACAATGAGCAGTTCTTC. It codes for CASSETGGAYNEQFF.

This clone was found once. V is TRBV14 and J is TRBJ2-7; 12 bases agree with TRBD2. This CDR3 region has 16 residues. The junction had 6 bases not matched to a gene; V was cut back by 4 bases and J by 2 bases. Per germline, CDR1 SGHDN and CDR2 FVKESK. Here the CDR3 reads CASSPGLAGFPYEQYF. The DNA of the CDR3 is TGTGCCAGCAGCCCAGGACTAGCGGGGTTCCCCTACGAGCAGTACTTC.

The V call is TRBV2, the J call TRBJ1-6, with TRBD1 as a possible D gene (6 bases). Trimming stripped 7 bases from V and 6 bases from J, with 10 bases between. Per the germline V gene, CDR1 is SNHLY and CDR2 is FYNNEI. The CDR3 loop spans 13 amino acids. The CDR3 is CASNGQPNSPLHF. The CDR3 nucleotides read TGTGCCAGCAACGGACAGCCTAATTCACCCCTCCACTTT.

This chain connects TRBV5-6 to TRBJ1-3, with D possibly TRBD1 on 6 matching bases. CDR1 SGHDT and CDR2 YYEEEE come from the germline V gene. This CDR3 comprises 14 residues. V dropped 4 bases and J dropped 3 bases, with 11 bases sitting between them. The CDR3 loop is CASSPRGFGNTIYF. Written as DNA, the CDR3 is TGTGCCAGCAGCCCTAGGGGGTTTGGAAACACCATATATTTT.

The V and J genes are TRBV19 and TRBJ2-1; 10 bases line up with TRBD2. Trimming at V came to 2 bases and at J to 4 bases, leaving 5 bases not matched to a gene. CDR3 size: 16 residues. Germline CDR1 reads LNHDA; CDR2 reads SQIVND (reference sequence). The CDR3 DNA reads TGTGCCAGTAGTATAAGAACTAGCGGGAAATACAATGAGCAGTTCTTC. Its translation is CASSIRTSGKYNEQFF. Filled out from reference TRBV19 and TRBJ2-1, the complete variable domain reads DGGITQSPKYLFRKEGQNVTLSCEQNLNHDAMYWYRQDPGQGLRLIYYSQIVNDFQKGDIAEGYSVSREKKESFPLTVTSAQKNPTAFYLCASSIRTSGKYNEQFFGPGTRLTVL.

This rearrangement joins TRBV12-3 or TRBV12-4 to TRBJ1-3; D gene uncertain. Between the trimmed V and J ends, which lost 11 bases and 0 bases, there was a span of 8 bases. This CDR3 is 12 amino acids long. CDR3 DNA sequence: TGTGCCGGAGGAAGCTCTGGAAACACCATATATTTT. It translates to CAGGSSGNTIYF.

This chain connects TRBV19 to TRBJ1-4; D remains ambiguous. Trimming removed 0 bases from V and 8 bases from J, with 13 bases in between. Germline CDR1 is LNHDA and CDR2 is SQIVND (reference sequence). The CDR3 runs to 15 residues. The CDR3 coding sequence is TGTGCCAGTAGTATAGATGCGAGTTACGGGGAAAAACTGTTTTTT. Encoded protein: CASSIDASYGEKLFF. Using reference TRBV19 and TRBJ1-4 for the parts outside the CDR3, the full variable domain is DGGITQSPKYLFRKEGQNVTLSCEQNLNHDAMYWYRQDPGQGLRLIYYSQIVNDFQKGDIAEGYSVSREKKESFPLTVTSAQKNPTAFYLCASSIDASYGEKLFFGSGTQLSVL.

J is TRBJ2-1 and V is TRBV24-1; unclear D gene. Germline CDR1 is KGHDR and CDR2 is SFDVKD. V gave up 2 bases and J gave up 0 bases, with 19 bases separating them. CDR3 length: 19 residues. The CDR3 bases are TGTGCCACCAGTGATTCGGCAGGAAGGAGCCTGAGCTCCTACAATGAGCAGTTCTTC. Protein: CATSDSAGRSLSSYNEQFF.

The chain's CDR3 is CASSQKPSNYGYTF. DNA for the CDR3: TGTGCCAGCAGTCAAAAACCGAGTAACTATGGCTACACCTTC. This chain joins TRBV28 and TRBJ1-2; D uncertain. V was trimmed by 5 bases and J by 1 base, leaving 11 bases between them. This CDR3 has 14 residues. The germline V gene has CDR1 MDHEN and CDR2 SYDVKM.

The gene calls are TRBV9 and TRBJ1-3; D possibly corresponds to TRBD1 (5 bases). Looked up from germline, CDR1 is SGDLS and CDR2 is YYNGEE. The CDR3 runs 15 residues. The germline V and J ends were trimmed by 3 bases and 4 bases, with 14 bases remaining between them. CDR3 coding DNA: TGTGCCAGCAGCGAGGGGAGTGGTCTGGGAAACACCATATATTTT. It codes for CASSEGSGLGNTIYF.

This rearrangement joins TRBV4-1 to TRBJ1-2; D unclear. Deletions cut 0 bases from V and 1 base from J, with 9 bases between. In germline, CDR1 is MGHRA, CDR2 YSYEKL. The CDR3 is 15 residues long. Here the CDR3 DNA reads TGCGCCAGCAGCCAAGACATCGGGGTTAACTATGGCTACACCTTC. Translated: CASSQDIGVNYGYTF.

The chain joins TRBV27 to TRBJ1-3; D remains ambiguous. The CDR3 runs to 15 residues. The V gene's germline CDR1 is MNHEY and CDR2 SMNVEV (reference sequence). Trimming cost V 4 bases and J 0 bases, with 10 bases left between them. CDR3 sequence: CASSSLGSSGNTIYF. CDR3 nucleotide sequence: TGTGCCAGCAGTTCACTTGGGAGCTCTGGAAACACCATATATTTT.

The V call is TRBV7-3, the J call TRBJ1-1; 7 nucleotides line up with TRBD1. From germline, CDR1 is SGHTA and CDR2 FQGTGA. The CDR3 runs to 14 residues. With V trimmed by 1 base and J by 5 bases, 4 bases remained unmatched. For the CDR3, the DNA is TGTGCCAGCAGCTTAAAGGGGGCCGGTACTGAAGCTTTCTTT. Translating gives CASSLKGAGTEAFF.

V and J are TRBV19 and TRBJ1-5; 10 bases align to TRBD1. Germline lookup yields CDR1 LNHDA and CDR2 SQIVND (reference sequence). The CDR3 runs to 16 residues. V was clipped by 4 bases and J by 5 bases; unmatched bases: 8. In nucleotides, the CDR3 is TGTGCCAGTAGTAAATCCGGGACAGGGGCATATCAGCCCCAGCATTTT. It encodes CASSKSGTGAYQPQHF.

The genes are TRBV4-1 and TRBJ1-2; a possible D gene is TRBD1 (6 bases). The CDR3 extends over 16 amino acids. Per germline, CDR1 MGHRA and CDR2 YSYEKL. V was clipped by 0 bases and J by 6 bases, with 17 bases between them. The CDR3 DNA is TGCGCCAGCAGCCAAGATACAGGGCGGAGGTTACATGGCTACACCTTC. Amino acids: CASSQDTGRRLHGYTF.

J is TRBJ2-7 and V is TRBV7-8; D call uncertain. Trimming left V 8 bases short and J 0 bases short, with 8 bases between. The CDR3 has 12 residues. Per germline, CDR1 SGHVS and CDR2 FQNEAQ. The CDR3 region has the DNA TGTGCCAGCGCCAGGAGCTCCTACGAGCAGTACTTC. Translation: CASARSSYEQYF. The whole variable domain, remainder taken from reference TRBV7-8 and TRBJ2-7, is GAGVSQSPRYKVAKRGQDVALRCDPISGHVSLFWYQQALGQGPEFLTYFQNEAQLDKSGLPSDRFFAERPEGSVSTLKIQRTQQEDSAVYLCASARSSYEQYFGPGTRLTVT.

The chain combines TRBV27 with TRBJ1-1; D gene ambiguous. Germline CDR1 and CDR2: MNHEY and SMNVEV (reference sequence). The CDR3 is 14 residues long. V lost 8 bases to trimming and J lost 4 bases, with 17 bases between them. CDR3 loop: CASRSPLRGTEAFF. CDR3 sequence (DNA): TGTGCCAGCCGTTCTCCCCTTCGGGGCACTGAAGCTTTCTTT.

V and J are TRBV18 and TRBJ1-3; no definite D call. V was clipped by 3 bases and J by 4 bases, with 10 bases between them. The CDR3 has 14 amino acids. Germline CDR1 KGHSH, CDR2 LQKENI. The DNA for the CDR3 is TGTGCCAGCTCACCGGAGAGGCCCGGAAACACCATATATTTT. Its translation is CASSPERPGNTIYF.

This chain links TRBV4-1 with TRBJ1-2; D is perhaps TRBD1 (5 bases). V lost 3 bases to trimming and J lost 6 bases, with 11 bases between them. There are 13 residues in the CDR3. Germline CDR1 and CDR2: MGHRA and YSYEKL. The CDR3 region is CASSHPGGDGYTF. Here the CDR3 DNA reads TGCGCCAGCAGCCATCCCGGGGGGGATGGCTACACCTTC.

The V call is TRBV4-3, the J call TRBJ1-1, with D perhaps matching TRBD1 (6 bases). This CDR3 spans 16 amino acids. Deletions cut 1 base from V and 4 bases from J, with 16 bases between. Germline CDR1 LGHNA, CDR2 YSLEER. CDR3 amino acids: CASSQGPTGRITEAFF. DNA for the CDR3: TGCGCCAGCAGCCAAGGTCCTACAGGGCGTATCACTGAAGCTTTCTTT.

This chain's CDR3 is CASTPGAGGMDTEAFF. The CDR3 DNA reads TGTGCCAGCACCCCAGGGGCAGGGGGCATGGACACTGAAGCTTTCTTT. The chain combines TRBV3-1 (or the pseudogene TRBV3-2) with TRBJ1-1, with TRBD1 matching 8 bases. The CDR3 runs 16 residues. Unmatched junction bases numbered 13, after V lost 7 bases and J lost 3 bases. Per the germline V gene, CDR1 is LGHDT and CDR2 is YNNKEL (reference sequence).